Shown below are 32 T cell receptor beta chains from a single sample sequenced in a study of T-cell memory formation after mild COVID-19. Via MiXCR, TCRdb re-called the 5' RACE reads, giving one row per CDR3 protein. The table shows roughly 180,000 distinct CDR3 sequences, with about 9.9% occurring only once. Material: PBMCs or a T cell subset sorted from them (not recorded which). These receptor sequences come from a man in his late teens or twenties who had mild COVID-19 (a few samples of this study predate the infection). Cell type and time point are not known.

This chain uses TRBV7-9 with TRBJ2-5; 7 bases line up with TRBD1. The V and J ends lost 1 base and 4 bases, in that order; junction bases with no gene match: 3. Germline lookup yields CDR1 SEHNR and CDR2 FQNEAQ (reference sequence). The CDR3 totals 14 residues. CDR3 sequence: CASSLVTGTETQYF. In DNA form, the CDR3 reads TGTGCCAGCAGCTTAGTGACAGGGACAGAGACCCAGTACTTC.

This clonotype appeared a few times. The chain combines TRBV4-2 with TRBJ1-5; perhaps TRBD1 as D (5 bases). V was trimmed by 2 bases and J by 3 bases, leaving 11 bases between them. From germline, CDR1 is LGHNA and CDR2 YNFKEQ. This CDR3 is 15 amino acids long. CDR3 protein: CASSQWGVNNQPQHF. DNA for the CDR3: TGTGCCAGCAGCCAATGGGGGGTGAACAATCAGCCCCAGCATTTT.

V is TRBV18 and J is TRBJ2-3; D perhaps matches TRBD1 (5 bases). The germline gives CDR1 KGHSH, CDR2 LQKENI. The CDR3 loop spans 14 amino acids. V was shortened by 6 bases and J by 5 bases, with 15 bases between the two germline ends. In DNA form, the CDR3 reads TGTGCCAGCTCCATTCGAGGACACGGAGATACGCAGTATTTT. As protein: CASSIRGHGDTQYF.

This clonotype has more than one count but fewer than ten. The CDR3 sequence: CSAQAGEGLDTQYF. CDR3 coding DNA: TGCAGTGCTCAAGCAGGGGAAGGGTTAGATACGCAGTATTTT. The chain employs TRBV20-1 and TRBJ2-3; possibly TRBD1 for D (6 bases). The germline V gene encodes CDR1 DFQATT and CDR2 SNEGSKA (reference sequence). The CDR3 is 14 amino acids. Trimming removed 5 bases from V and 5 bases from J, with 17 bases in between.

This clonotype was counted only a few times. The CDR3 loop reads CASRGLESYEQYF. The CDR3, as DNA: TGTGCCAGCAGGGGACTCGAATCCTACGAGCAGTACTTC. This chain connects TRBV3-1 to TRBJ2-7; D possibly corresponds to TRBD2 (6 bases). V lost 6 bases and J 1 base, leaving 10 bases between the germline ends. CDR3 length equals 13 residues. CDR1 is LGHDT, CDR2 YNNKEL, per germline (reference sequence).

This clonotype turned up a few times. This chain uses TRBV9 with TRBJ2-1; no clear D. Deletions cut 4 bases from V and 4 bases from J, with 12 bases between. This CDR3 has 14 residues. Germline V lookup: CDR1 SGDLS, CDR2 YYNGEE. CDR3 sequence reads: CASSPWVTYNEQFF. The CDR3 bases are TGTGCCAGCAGCCCGTGGGTTACGTACAATGAGCAGTTCTTC.

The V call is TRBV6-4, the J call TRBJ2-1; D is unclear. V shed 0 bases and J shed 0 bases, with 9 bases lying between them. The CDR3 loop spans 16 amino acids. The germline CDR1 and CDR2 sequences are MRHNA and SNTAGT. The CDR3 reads CASSDSSASSYNEQFF. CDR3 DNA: TGTGCCAGCAGTGACTCGAGCGCAAGCTCCTACAATGAGCAGTTCTTC.

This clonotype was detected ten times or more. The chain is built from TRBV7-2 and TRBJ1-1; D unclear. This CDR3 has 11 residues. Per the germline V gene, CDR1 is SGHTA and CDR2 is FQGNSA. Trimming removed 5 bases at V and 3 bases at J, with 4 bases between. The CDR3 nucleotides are TGTGCCAGCAGCCCTTACACTGAAGCTTTCTTT. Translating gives CASSPYTEAFF.

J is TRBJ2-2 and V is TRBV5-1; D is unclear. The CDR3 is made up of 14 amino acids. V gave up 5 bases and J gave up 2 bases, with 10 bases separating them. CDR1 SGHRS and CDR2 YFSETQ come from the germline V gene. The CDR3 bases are TGCGCCAGCAGTACTGGGATCAACACCGGGGAGCTGTTTTTT. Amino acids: CASSTGINTGELFF. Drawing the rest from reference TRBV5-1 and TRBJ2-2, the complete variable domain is KAGVTQTPRYLIKTRGQQVTLSCSPISGHRSVSWYQQTPGQGLQFLFEYFSETQRNKGNFPGRFSGRQFSNSRSEMNVSTLELGDSALYLCASSTGINTGELFFGEGSRLTVL.

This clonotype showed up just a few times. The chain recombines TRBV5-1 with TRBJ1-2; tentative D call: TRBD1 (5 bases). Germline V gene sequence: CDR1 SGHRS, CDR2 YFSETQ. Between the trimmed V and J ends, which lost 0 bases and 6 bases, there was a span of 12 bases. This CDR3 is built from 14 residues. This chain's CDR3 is CASSLAVQGHGYTF. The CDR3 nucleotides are TGCGCCAGCAGCTTGGCCGTGCAGGGCCATGGCTACACCTTC.

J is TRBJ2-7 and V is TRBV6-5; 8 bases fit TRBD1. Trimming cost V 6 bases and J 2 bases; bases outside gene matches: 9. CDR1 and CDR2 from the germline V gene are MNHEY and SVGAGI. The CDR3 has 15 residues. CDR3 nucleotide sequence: TGTGCCAGCAGCCGAGGACAGGGTAGGACCTACGAGCAGTACTTC. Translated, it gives CASSRGQGRTYEQYF.

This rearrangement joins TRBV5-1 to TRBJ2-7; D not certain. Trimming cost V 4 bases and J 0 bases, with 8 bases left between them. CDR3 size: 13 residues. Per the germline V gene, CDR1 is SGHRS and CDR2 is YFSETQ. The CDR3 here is CASSLTVSYEQYF. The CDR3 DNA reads TGCGCCAGCAGCCTAACAGTCTCCTACGAGCAGTACTTC. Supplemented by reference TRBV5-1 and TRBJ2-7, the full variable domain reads KAGVTQTPRYLIKTRGQQVTLSCSPISGHRSVSWYQQTPGQGLQFLFEYFSETQRNKGNFPGRFSGRQFSNSRSEMNVSTLELGDSALYLCASSLTVSYEQYFGPGTRLTVT.

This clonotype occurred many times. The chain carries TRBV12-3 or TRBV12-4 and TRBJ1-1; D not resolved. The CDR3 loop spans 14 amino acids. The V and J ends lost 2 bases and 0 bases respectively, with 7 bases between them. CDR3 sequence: CASSLRALNTEAFF. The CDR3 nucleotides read TGTGCCAGCAGTTTACGGGCCTTGAACACTGAAGCTTTCTTT.

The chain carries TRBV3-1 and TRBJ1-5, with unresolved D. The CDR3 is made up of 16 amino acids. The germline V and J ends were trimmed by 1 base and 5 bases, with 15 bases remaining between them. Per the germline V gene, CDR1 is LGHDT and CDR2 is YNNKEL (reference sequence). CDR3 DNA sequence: TGTGCCAGCAGCCAAGGTTCTACAGCGCCCCATCAGCCCCAGCATTTT. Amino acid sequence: CASSQGSTAPHQPQHF.

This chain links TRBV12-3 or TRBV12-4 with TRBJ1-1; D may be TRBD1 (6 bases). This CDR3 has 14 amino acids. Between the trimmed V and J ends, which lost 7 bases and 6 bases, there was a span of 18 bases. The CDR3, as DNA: TGTGCCAGCACCTACGCAGGGGTCACCCCTGAAGCTTTCTTT. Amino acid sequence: CASTYAGVTPEAFF.

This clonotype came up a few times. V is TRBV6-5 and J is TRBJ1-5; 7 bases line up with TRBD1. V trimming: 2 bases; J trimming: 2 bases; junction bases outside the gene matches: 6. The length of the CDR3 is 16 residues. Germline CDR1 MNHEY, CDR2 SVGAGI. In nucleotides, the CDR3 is TGTGCCAGCAGTTACCGAGGGGGCGTGGGCAATCAGCCCCAGCATTTT. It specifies CASSYRGGVGNQPQHF.

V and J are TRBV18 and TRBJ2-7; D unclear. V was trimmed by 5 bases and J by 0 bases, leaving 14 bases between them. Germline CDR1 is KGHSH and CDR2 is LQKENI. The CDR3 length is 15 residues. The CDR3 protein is CASSSSQVSSYEQYF. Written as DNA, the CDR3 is TGTGCCAGCTCATCGAGCCAGGTCAGCTCCTACGAGCAGTACTTC. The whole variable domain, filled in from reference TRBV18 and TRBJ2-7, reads NAGVMQNPRHLVRRRGQEARLRCSPMKGHSHVYWYRQLPEEGLKFMVYLQKENIIDESGMPKERFSAEFPKEGPSILRIQQVVRGDSAAYFCASSSSQVSSYEQYFGPGTRLTVT.

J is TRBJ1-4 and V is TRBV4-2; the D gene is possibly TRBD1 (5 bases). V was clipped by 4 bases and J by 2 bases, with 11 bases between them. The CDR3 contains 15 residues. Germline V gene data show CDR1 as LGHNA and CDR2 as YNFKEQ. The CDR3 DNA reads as TGTGCCAGCAGCCGCACGGGGCCCACTAATGAAAAACTGTTTTTT. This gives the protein CASSRTGPTNEKLFF.

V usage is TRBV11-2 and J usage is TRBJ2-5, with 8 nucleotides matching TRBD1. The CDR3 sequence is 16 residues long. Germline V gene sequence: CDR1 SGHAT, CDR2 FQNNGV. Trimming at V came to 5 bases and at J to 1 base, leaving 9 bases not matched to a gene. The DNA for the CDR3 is TGTGCCAGCAGCCCGGGCGCAGGGGGCGTCCAAGAGACCCAGTACTTC. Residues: CASSPGAGGVQETQYF. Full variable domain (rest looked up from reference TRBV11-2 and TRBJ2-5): EAGVAQSPRYKIIEKRQSVAFWCNPISGHATLYWYQQILGQGPKLLIQFQNNGVVDDSQLPKDRFSAERLKGVDSTLKIQPAKLEDSAVYLCASSPGAGGVQETQYFGPGTRLLVL.

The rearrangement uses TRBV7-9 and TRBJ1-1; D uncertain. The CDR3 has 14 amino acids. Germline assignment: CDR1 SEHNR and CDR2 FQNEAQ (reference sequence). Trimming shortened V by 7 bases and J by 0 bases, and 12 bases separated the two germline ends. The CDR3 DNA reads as TGTGCCAGCAACCGCCATAGCTTGAACACTGAAGCTTTCTTT. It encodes CASNRHSLNTEAFF.

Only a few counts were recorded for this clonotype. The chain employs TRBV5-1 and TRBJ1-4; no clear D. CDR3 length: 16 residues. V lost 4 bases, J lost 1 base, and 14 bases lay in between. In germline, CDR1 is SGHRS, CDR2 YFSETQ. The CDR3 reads CASSKNVQETNEKLFF. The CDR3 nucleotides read TGCGCCAGCAGCAAAAACGTCCAGGAAACTAATGAAAAACTGTTTTTT.

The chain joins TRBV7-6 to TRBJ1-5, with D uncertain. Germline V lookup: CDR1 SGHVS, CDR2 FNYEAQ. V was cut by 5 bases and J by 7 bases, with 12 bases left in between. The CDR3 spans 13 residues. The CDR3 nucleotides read TGTGCCAGCAGCGCCACGCGTGAACAGCCCCAGCATTTT. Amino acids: CASSATREQPQHF.

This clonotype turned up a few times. The CDR3 DNA reads TGTGCCAGCAGTGAAGTAGCCGGGACAGGGGGGCCGAAGAGCAATCAGCCCCAGCATTTT. It codes for CASSEVAGTGGPKSNQPQHF. V gene TRBV6-4 combines with J gene TRBJ1-5; 11 nucleotides align to TRBD1. J lost 1 base, V lost 3 bases, and 14 bases had no gene match. CDR1 is MRHNA and CDR2 is SNTAGT in the germline V gene. This CDR3 is built from 20 residues.

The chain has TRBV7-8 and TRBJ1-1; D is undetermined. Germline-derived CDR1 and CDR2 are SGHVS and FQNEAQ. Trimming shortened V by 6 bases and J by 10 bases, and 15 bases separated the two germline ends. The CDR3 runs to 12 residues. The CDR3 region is CASSSGLDGAFF. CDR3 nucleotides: TGTGCCAGCAGTTCAGGACTGGATGGAGCTTTCTTT.

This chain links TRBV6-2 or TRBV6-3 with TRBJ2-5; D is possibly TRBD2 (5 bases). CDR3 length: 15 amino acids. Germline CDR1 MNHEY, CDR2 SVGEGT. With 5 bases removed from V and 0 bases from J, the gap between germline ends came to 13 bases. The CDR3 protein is CASSPMRAYQETQYF. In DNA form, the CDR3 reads TGTGCCAGCAGTCCCATGAGGGCTTACCAAGAGACCCAGTACTTC.

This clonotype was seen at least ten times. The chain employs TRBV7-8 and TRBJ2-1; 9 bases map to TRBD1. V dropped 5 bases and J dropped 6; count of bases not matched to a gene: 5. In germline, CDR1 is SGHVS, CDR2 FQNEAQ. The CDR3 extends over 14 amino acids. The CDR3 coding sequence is TGTGCCAGCAGCGCCTCGGGACAGGGCAATGAGCAGTTCTTC. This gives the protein CASSASGQGNEQFF.

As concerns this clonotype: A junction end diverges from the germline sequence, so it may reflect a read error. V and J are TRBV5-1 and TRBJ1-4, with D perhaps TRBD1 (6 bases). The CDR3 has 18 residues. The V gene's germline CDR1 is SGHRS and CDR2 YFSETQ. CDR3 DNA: TGCGCCAGCAGCCCTGTGGAATTAGGGACATATGCTAACGAAAAACTGTTTTTT. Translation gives CASSPVELGTYANEKLFF.

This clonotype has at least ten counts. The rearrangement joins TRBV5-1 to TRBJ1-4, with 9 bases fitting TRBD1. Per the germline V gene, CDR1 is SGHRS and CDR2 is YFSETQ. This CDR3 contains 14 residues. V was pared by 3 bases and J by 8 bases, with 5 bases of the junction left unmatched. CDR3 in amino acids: CASSSQGAGEKLFF. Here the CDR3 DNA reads TGCGCCAGCAGCTCACAGGGGGCAGGAGAAAAACTGTTTTTT.

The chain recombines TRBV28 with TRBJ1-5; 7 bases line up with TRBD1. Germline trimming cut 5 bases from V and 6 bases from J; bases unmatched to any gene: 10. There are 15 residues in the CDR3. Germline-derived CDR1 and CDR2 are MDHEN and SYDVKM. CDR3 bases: TGTGCCAGCAGTCCCCATACAGGGGATGCTCAGCCCCAGCATTTT. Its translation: CASSPHTGDAQPQHF.

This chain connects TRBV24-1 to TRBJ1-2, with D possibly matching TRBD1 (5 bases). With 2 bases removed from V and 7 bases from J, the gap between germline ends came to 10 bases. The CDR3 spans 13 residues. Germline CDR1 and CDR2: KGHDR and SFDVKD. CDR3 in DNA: TGTGCCACCAGTGATTCAGGGTTCGGTGGCTACACCTTC. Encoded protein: CATSDSGFGGYTF.

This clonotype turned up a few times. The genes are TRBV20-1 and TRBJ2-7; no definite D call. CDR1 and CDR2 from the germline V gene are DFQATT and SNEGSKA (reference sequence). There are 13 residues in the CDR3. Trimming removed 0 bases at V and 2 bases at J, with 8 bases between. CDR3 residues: CSARDPPTYEQYV. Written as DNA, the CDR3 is TGCAGTGCTAGAGATCCCCCTACCTACGAGCAGTACGTC.

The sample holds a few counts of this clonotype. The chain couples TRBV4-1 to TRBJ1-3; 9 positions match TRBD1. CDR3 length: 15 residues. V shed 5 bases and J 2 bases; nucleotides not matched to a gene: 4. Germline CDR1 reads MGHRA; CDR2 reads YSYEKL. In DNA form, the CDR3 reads TGCGCCAGCAGCGGACAGGGGCTCACTGGAAACACCATATATTTT. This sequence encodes CASSGQGLTGNTIYF.